Included here is one T cell receptor beta chain sequence, with context. Its target is not known. This record belongs to a study of T cells expressing NK-cell markers. Whole-study context: Seven of the eight sequenced donors were classified as HCMV-seropositive, and one was classified as seronegative. Regarding the study as a whole: The HCMV specificity of the expanded NKG2C+ T cell clones stayed unresolved. In roughly six donors, dominant NKG2C+ clonotypes were roughly 1.0-7.5% of CD8+ T cells.

The CDR3 is made up of 15 amino acids. Germline loops: CDR1 KGHDR, CDR2 SFDVKD. Researchers built TCR beta cDNA using 5'RACE template switching with UMIs. TCRdb re-called the 5' RACE reads; one entry per CDR3 protein, DNA not given. The sample includes about 380,000 distinct CDR3 sequences. The source of this sequence is a man aged 18 to 69 in good health. The sample comprised blood T cells: a sorted CD56 or NKG2C T cell subset, CD4+ or CD8+ T cells, or bulk PBMC T cells (not recorded which). The J gene is TRBJ2-5, the V gene TRBV24-1; absent DNA, TCRdb's TRBD1 call cannot be checked. The CDR3 region is CATSDRNRGRETQYF.